This T cell receptor beta chain was observed in a study of blood T cell repertoires in COVID-19. Study-wide background: Specimens from acute and convalescent COVID-19 originated in the United States, Italy and Spain. The analysed material was cDNA or gDNA that came from T cells, B-cell-depleted T cells, or PBMCs.

Per the original data handling: Amplification from reference gene primers served as the basis for estimated nucleated cell counts. Repertoires were generated with immunoSEQ multiplex PCR, while TCRdb's copy carries only in-frame clones and drops some. Clone size and the V and J calls come from that table; the DNA yielded D and trimming. The sample holds about 210,000 clones; 82% are singletons and the top ten take 12%. Germline-derived CDR1 and CDR2 are MNHNY and SVGAGI (reference sequence). This CDR3 spans 14 amino acids. Trimming took off 0 bases at V and 7 bases at J, with 10 bases between the two ends.

Sequencing was carried out using peripheral blood. The sequence came from a woman aged 40 to 49 with acute or convalescent COVID-19. The rearrangement uses TRBV6-6 and TRBJ1-3, with unresolved D. CDR3 DNA: TGTGCCAGCAGTTACTCGAGGATCAGTAACACCATATATTTT. Translation: CASSYSRISNTIYF.